The T cell receptor (beta chain) under discussion was sequenced for a study of CD8+ T cells in alopecia areata. Following extraction, RNA underwent reverse transcription to cDNA, which served as the sequencing template. Measured with immunoSEQ multiplex PCR; TCRdb has only the in-frame clones, and not every one. The sample yields 150,000 or so clones, roughly 50% seen once. Trimming took 0 bases from V and 7 from J, leaving 13 bases between them. The germline V gene encodes CDR1 SQVTM and CDR2 ANQGSEA. The CDR3 has 14 amino acids. Material for sequencing was CD4+ T cells sorted from blood. The chain uses TRBV29-1 and TRBJ2-1; unclear D gene. This clonotype was obtained from a human donor with alopecia areata. The CDR3 sequence is CSVEDQPRWNEQFF. Here the CDR3 DNA reads TGCAGCGTTGAAGATCAACCCCGCTGGAATGAGCAGTTCTTC.